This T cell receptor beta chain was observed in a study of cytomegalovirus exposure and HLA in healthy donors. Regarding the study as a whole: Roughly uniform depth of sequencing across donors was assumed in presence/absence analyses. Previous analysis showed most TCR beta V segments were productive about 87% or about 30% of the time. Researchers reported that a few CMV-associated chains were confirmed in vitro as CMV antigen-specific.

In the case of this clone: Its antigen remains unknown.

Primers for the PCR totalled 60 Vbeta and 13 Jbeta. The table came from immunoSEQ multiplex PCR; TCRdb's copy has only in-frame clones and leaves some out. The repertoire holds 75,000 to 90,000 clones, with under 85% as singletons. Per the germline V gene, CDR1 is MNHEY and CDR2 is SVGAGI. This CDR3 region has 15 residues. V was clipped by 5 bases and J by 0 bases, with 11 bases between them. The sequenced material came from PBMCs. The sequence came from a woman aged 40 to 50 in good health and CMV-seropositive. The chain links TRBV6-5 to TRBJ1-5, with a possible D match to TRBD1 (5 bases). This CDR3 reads CASSRGAYSNQPQHF. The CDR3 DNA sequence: TGTGCCAGCAGTCGCGGGGCTTATAGCAATCAGCCCCAGCATTTT.